One and the same sample provided the 32 T cell receptor beta chains below, sequenced in a study of human T cells and chemical hapten exposure. TCRdb re-called the RACE reads through MiXCR, storing one row per CDR3 protein. The sample holds some 100,000 distinct CDR3 sequences, approximately 9.3% seen once. The sample's time point: patch test 2, 6 weeks after DPC sensitization. The treatment: therapeutic diphenylcyclopropenone sensitization with weekly scalp DPC. Sequenced material: whole blood, taken in connection with sensitization to the hapten diphenylcyclopropenone (DPC). The receptors stem from a woman in her thirties or forties with alopecia areata. Some clones in this sample may be carry-over from other donors' samples.

The chain links TRBV3-1 to TRBJ1-1, with 9 bases lining up with TRBD1. CDR3 size: 14 residues. Germline assignment: CDR1 LGHDT and CDR2 YNNKEL (reference sequence). With V trimmed by 2 bases and J by 7 bases, 5 bases remained unmatched. CDR3 DNA sequence: TGTGCCAGCAGCCAAAGTGGACAGGGGAATGAAGCTTTCTTT. It translates to CASSQSGQGNEAFF.

In this sample, this clonotype turned up many times. This chain connects TRBV7-6 to TRBJ2-3; no clear D. CDR1 is SGHVS and CDR2 is FNYEAQ in the germline V gene. The CDR3 spans 14 residues. The V and J ends lost 5 bases and 2 bases respectively, with 11 bases between them. CDR3 DNA sequence: TGTGCCAGCAGCGGTTACGGAAACACAGATACGCAGTATTTT. As protein: CASSGYGNTDTQYF.

This clonotype has only a few counts. This chain uses TRBV7-2 with TRBJ2-1, with 8 bases that match TRBD1. Trimming removed 4 bases from V and 6 bases from J; junction bases left unmatched: 8. This CDR3 comprises 15 residues. CDR1 is SGHTA, CDR2 FQGNSA, per germline. The CDR3 DNA reads TGTGCCAGCAGCTACCGGCAGGGGGCAGGCAATGAGCAGTTCTTC. This translates into CASSYRQGAGNEQFF.

As for this clonotype: Because the CDR3 is missing its conserved closing phenylalanine or tryptophan, this is likely a read error. The V and J genes are TRBV18 and TRBJ1-1; no reliable D call. Trimming pared 8 bases from V and 1 base from J, leaving 11 bases between. The CDR3 sequence is 13 residues long. Germline V gene data show CDR1 as KGHSH and CDR2 as LQKENI. The chain's CDR3 is CASLYTGNTEAFL. The CDR3 nucleotides read TGTGCCAGCCTCTATACTGGGAACACTGAAGCTTTCCTT.

The V gene is TRBV10-3, the J gene TRBJ1-1; D unresolved. Trimming removed 4 bases at V and 1 base at J, with 7 bases between. CDR1 and CDR2 from the germline V gene are ENHRY and SYGVKD. CDR3 length equals 13 residues. The CDR3 sequence: CAISGRTNTEAFF. The CDR3 DNA reads as TGTGCCATCAGTGGTAGGACGAACACTGAAGCTTTCTTT.

In its sample, this clonotype was seen many times. The chain joins TRBV6-2 or TRBV6-3 to TRBJ1-2, with 7 bases aligning to TRBD1. V gave up 2 bases and J gave up 3 bases; unmatched junction bases: 12. The CDR3 loop spans 17 amino acids. Germline lookup yields CDR1 MNHEY and CDR2 SVGEGT. The CDR3 protein is CASSYGTAEDFYYGYTF. Here the CDR3 DNA reads TGTGCCAGCAGTTACGGGACAGCGGAAGATTTCTACTATGGCTACACCTTC.

The J gene is TRBJ2-5, the V gene TRBV7-2; D is unclear. Germline V gene data show CDR1 as SGHTA and CDR2 as FQGNSA. Trimming removed 3 bases at V and 2 bases at J, with 16 bases between. The CDR3 is 16 amino acids. The CDR3 sequence is CASSFRGRSTQETQYF. The DNA for the CDR3 is TGTGCCAGCAGCTTCCGTGGACGGTCTACGCAAGAGACCCAGTACTTC.

J is TRBJ1-1 and V is TRBV29-1; possibly TRBD1 for D (5 bases). The germline gives CDR1 SQVTM, CDR2 ANQGSEA. The ends were cut back, 1 base at V and 6 bases at J, with 27 bases in the middle. The CDR3 contains 18 residues. The CDR3 protein is CSVEGSRKDNPWDPEAFF. The CDR3 DNA follows: TGCAGCGTTGAAGGTAGTAGGAAGGACAACCCCTGGGACCCTGAAGCTTTCTTT.

At least ten counts were recorded for this clonotype. The V gene is TRBV13, the J gene TRBJ2-7; 7 bases agree with TRBD1. The CDR3 extends over 15 amino acids. J was trimmed by 4 bases and V by 0 bases; bases with no gene match: 6. Germline V gene data show CDR1 as PRHDT and CDR2 as FYEKMQ (reference sequence). CDR3 coding DNA: TGTGCCAGCAGCTTAGGCCCCGGGACAGCATACGAGCAGTACTTC. Protein product: CASSLGPGTAYEQYF.

V and J are TRBV10-3 and TRBJ2-3; D may be TRBD2 (6 bases). CDR3 length: 14 residues. Germline V lookup: CDR1 ENHRY, CDR2 SYGVKD. The ends were cut back, 5 bases at V and 4 bases at J, with 13 bases in the middle. In nucleotides, the CDR3 is TGTGCCATCAGTCAGACTAGTCGGGCAGATACGCAGTATTTT. Translating it yields CAISQTSRADTQYF.

This clonotype was found many times. This chain connects TRBV19 to TRBJ2-2; 9 bases match TRBD1. Germline CDR1 and CDR2: LNHDA and SQIVND (reference sequence). CDR3 length: 16 residues. V dropped 6 bases and J dropped 2; count of bases not matched to a gene: 7. The CDR3 region has the DNA TGTGCCAGTAGCCCTCCGGGACAGGGTAACACCGGGGAGCTGTTTTTT. Its translation is CASSPPGQGNTGELFF.

This clonotype was seen at least ten times. V is TRBV29-1 and J is TRBJ2-4; D gene ambiguous. V was pared by 1 base and J by 0 bases, with 10 bases between. This CDR3 is 15 amino acids long. Germline lookup yields CDR1 SQVTM and CDR2 ANQGSEA. DNA of the CDR3: TGCAGCGTTGAAGCAGCAGTCCCAGCCAAAAACATTCAGTACTTC. The encoded protein is CSVEAAVPAKNIQYF. Full variable domain (rest looked up from reference TRBV29-1 and TRBJ2-4): SAVISQKPSRDICQRGTSLTIQCQVDSQVTMMFWYRQQPGQSLTLIATANQGSEATYESGFVIDKFPISRPNLTFSTLTVSNMSPEDSSIYLCSVEAAVPAKNIQYFGAGTRLSVL.

This clonotype was detected ten times or more. The chain combines TRBV21-1 with TRBJ1-2; the table's D call, TRBD1, was not checked against the DNA. TRBV21-1 represents a pseudogene. The CDR3 runs to 15 residues. CDR3 in amino acids: CASSKDGGRWYGYTF. Written as DNA, the CDR3 is TGTGCCAGCAGCAAAGACGGGGGGCGCTGGTATGGCTACACCTTC.

As to this clonotype: Mismatch with germline at one junction end may stem from a read error. The chain combines TRBV6-1 with TRBJ2-3; weak D call: TRBD2 (5 bases). Germline V CDR1 and CDR2: MNHNS, SASEGT. The CDR3 consists of 14 residues. The CDR3 nucleotides are TGTGCCAGCAGTGAAGTGGGGAGCACAGATACGCAATATTTT. Protein product: CASSEVGSTDTQYF.

Comment on this clonotype: This may come from a read error, since a much larger clone is one base off. The chain recombines TRBV27 with TRBJ2-2; weak D call: TRBD2 (5 bases). The germline CDR1 and CDR2 sequences are MNHEY and SMNVEV (reference sequence). The CDR3 is 14 residues long. As DNA, the CDR3 is TGTGCCAACAGTCCCCAGACGAGGGCCGGGGAGCTGTTTTTT. This codes for CANSPQTRAGELFF.

This clonotype was seen a handful of times. V and J are TRBV7-9 and TRBJ2-1; TRBD1 aligns across 8 bases. This CDR3 region has 12 residues. V lost 5 bases to trimming and J lost 9 bases; unmatched junction nucleotides: 3. CDR1 and CDR2 (germline): SEHNR, FQNEAQ (reference sequence). For the CDR3, the DNA is TGTGCCAGCAGCCCAGGGGGCAGTGAGCAGTTCTTC. Translation gives CASSPGGSEQFF.

This clonotype was found many times. The V call is TRBV5-5, the J call TRBJ1-2; no reliable D call. V lost 0 bases and J lost 3, with 6 bases in between. This CDR3 has 13 residues. Germline loops: CDR1 SGHKS, CDR2 YYEKEE (reference sequence). CDR3 DNA sequence: TGTGCCAGCAGCTTGGTGTTGCACTATGGCTACACCTTC. Its translation: CASSLVLHYGYTF.

This clonotype has just a few counts. J is TRBJ2-4 and V is TRBV5-4; no firm D call. V was shortened by 1 base and J by 5 bases, with 10 bases between the two germline ends. Germline V gives CDR1 SGHNT, CDR2 YYREEE (reference sequence). The CDR3 consists of 14 residues. As DNA, the CDR3 is TGTGCCAGCAGCTTGTCTGGGTATCAAAACATTCAGTACTTC. Its translation is CASSLSGYQNIQYF.

The V and J genes are TRBV23-1 and TRBJ2-2; TRBD1 matches at 7 bases. TRBV23-1 qualifies as an ORF whose function is uncertain. Trimming removed 2 bases from V and 1 base from J; junction bases left unmatched: 4. The CDR3 extends over 16 amino acids. CDR3 protein: CASSQGRGRNTGELFF. As DNA, the CDR3 is TGCGCCAGCAGTCAAGGAAGGGGGCGGAACACCGGGGAGCTGTTTTTT.

This clonotype occurred a few times. V usage is TRBV28 and J usage is TRBJ2-1, with unresolved D. The CDR3 length is 12 residues. The germline gives CDR1 MDHEN, CDR2 SYDVKM. With 9 bases removed from V and 13 bases from J, the gap between germline ends came to 19 bases. The CDR3 sequence: CASHQSGSPQFF. The CDR3 bases are TGTGCCAGTCATCAATCCGGTTCCCCTCAGTTCTTC.

This clonotype was observed at least ten times. The V gene is TRBV20-1, the J gene TRBJ1-2; D perhaps matches TRBD1 (6 bases). This CDR3 spans 13 amino acids. Germline CDR1 reads DFQATT; CDR2 reads SNEGSKA (reference sequence). V lost 6 bases, J lost 1 base, and 12 bases lay in between. This CDR3 is CSAPDRVNYGYTF. DNA for the CDR3: TGCAGTGCACCGGACAGAGTTAACTATGGCTACACCTTC.

The gene calls are TRBV5-1 and TRBJ2-5, with a possible D match to TRBD2 (6 bases). V was trimmed by 4 bases and J by 5 bases, leaving 18 bases between them. The CDR3 runs to 15 residues. From germline, CDR1 is SGHRS and CDR2 YFSETQ. The CDR3 sequence is CASSLSTSSGETQYF. The CDR3 DNA follows: TGCGCCAGCAGCCTAAGTACTAGCTCGGGGGAGACCCAGTACTTC.

This clonotype was seen only a few times. The V gene is TRBV28, the J gene TRBJ2-7; D gene ambiguous. CDR1 and CDR2 from the germline V gene are MDHEN and SYDVKM. The CDR3 loop spans 14 amino acids. Deletions cut 2 bases from V and 0 bases from J, with 8 bases between. The CDR3 is CASSLVGYSYEQYF. CDR3 DNA: TGTGCCAGCAGTTTAGTGGGGTACTCCTACGAGCAGTACTTC.

This clonotype was picked up many times. V gene TRBV9 combines with J gene TRBJ2-7; 7 nucleotides line up with TRBD1. CDR1 is SGDLS and CDR2 is YYNGEE in the germline V gene. The CDR3 length is 14 residues. Unmatched junction bases numbered 3, after V lost 0 bases and J lost 3 bases. In DNA form, the CDR3 reads TGTGCCAGCAGCGTAGGGGACAGAAACTACGAGCAGTACTTC. Its protein is CASSVGDRNYEQYF.

This clonotype was seen a few times. The V and J genes are TRBV25-1 and TRBJ1-2; 9 bases are shared with TRBD1. CDR1 and CDR2 (germline): MGHDK, SYGVNS. There are 13 residues in the CDR3. The trim removed 4 bases at V and 7 bases at J, leaving 4 bases unmatched. The CDR3 sequence is CASSVPGQGGYTF. The CDR3 DNA reads TGTGCCAGCAGTGTACCGGGACAGGGTGGCTACACCTTC.

This clonotype came up many times. The chain links TRBV28 to TRBJ2-7, with a possible D match to TRBD1 (5 bases). V dropped 2 bases and J dropped 2 bases, with 7 bases sitting between them. In germline, CDR1 is MDHEN, CDR2 SYDVKM. The CDR3 length is 13 residues. In nucleotides, the CDR3 is TGTGCCAGCAGTTTAGGCAGGGCCTACGAGCAGTACTTC. It specifies CASSLGRAYEQYF.

This sequence joins TRBV18 and TRBJ1-6; 8 bases agree with TRBD1. Trimming removed 5 bases from V and 2 bases from J; junction bases left unmatched: 2. Germline V CDR1 and CDR2: KGHSH, LQKENI. This CDR3 has 15 amino acids. Here the CDR3 reads CASSAGGTYNSPLHF. The CDR3 region has the DNA TGTGCCAGCTCAGCAGGGGGCACCTATAATTCACCCCTCCACTTT.

The chain couples TRBV7-2 to TRBJ1-1, with D uncertain. Deletions cut 5 bases from V and 5 bases from J, with 15 bases between. Germline V gene data show CDR1 as SGHTA and CDR2 as FQGNSA. The CDR3 totals 14 residues. The CDR3 is CASSLSRGGTEAFF. CDR3 DNA: TGTGCCAGCAGCCTCTCCCGGGGAGGGACTGAAGCTTTCTTT.

This clonotype rates as medium-sized (0.01 to 0.1%). The chain uses TRBV6-2 or TRBV6-3 and TRBJ1-5, with 7 bases identical to TRBD1. Trimming took 10 bases from V and 2 from J; bases not matched to a gene: 14. The germline gives CDR1 MNHEY, CDR2 SVGEGT. The CDR3 sequence is 16 residues long. This CDR3 is CATLPHDRVGNQPQHF. The DNA of the CDR3 is TGTGCCACCTTACCCCACGACAGGGTCGGCAATCAGCCCCAGCATTTT.

This clonotype was recorded many times. V gene TRBV3-2 combines with J gene TRBJ2-5. TRBV3-2 is a pseudogene locus. The CDR3 is 12 amino acids. CDR3: CASSQDEETQYF. The CDR3 coding sequence is TGTGCCAGCAGCCAAGACGAAGAGACCCAGTACTTC.

The rearrangement joins TRBV27 to TRBJ2-7; 8 nucleotides align to TRBD2. The CDR3 contains 14 residues. V lost 4 bases to trimming and J lost 2 bases; unmatched junction nucleotides: 4. Per the germline V gene, CDR1 is MNHEY and CDR2 is SMNVEV (reference sequence). CDR3: CASSSRSGTYEQYF. In DNA form, the CDR3 reads TGTGCCAGCAGTTCCCGTAGCGGGACCTACGAGCAGTACTTC.

This clonotype was seen a few times. The chain joins TRBV25-1 to TRBJ2-1; D gene unclear. Trimming took 0 bases from V and 0 from J, leaving 12 bases between them. CDR1 is MGHDK and CDR2 is SYGVNS in the germline V gene. The CDR3 length is 17 residues. The CDR3 region is CASSEYKERSSYNEQFF. The CDR3 DNA reads as TGTGCCAGCAGTGAATATAAGGAAAGGAGCTCCTACAATGAGCAGTTCTTC.